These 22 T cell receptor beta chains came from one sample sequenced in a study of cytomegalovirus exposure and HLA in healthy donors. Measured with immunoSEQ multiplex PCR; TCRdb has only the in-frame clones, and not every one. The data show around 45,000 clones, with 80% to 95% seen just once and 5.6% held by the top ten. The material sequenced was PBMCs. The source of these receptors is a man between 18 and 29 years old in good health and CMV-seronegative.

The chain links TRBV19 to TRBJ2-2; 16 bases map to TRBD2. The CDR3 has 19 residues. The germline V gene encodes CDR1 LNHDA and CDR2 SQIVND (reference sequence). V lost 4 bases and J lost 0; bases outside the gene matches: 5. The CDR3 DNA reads TGTGCCAGTAGTAGGGGACTAGCGGGGGGGCTGTCGAACACCGGGGAGCTGTTTTTT. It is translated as CASSRGLAGGLSNTGELFF.

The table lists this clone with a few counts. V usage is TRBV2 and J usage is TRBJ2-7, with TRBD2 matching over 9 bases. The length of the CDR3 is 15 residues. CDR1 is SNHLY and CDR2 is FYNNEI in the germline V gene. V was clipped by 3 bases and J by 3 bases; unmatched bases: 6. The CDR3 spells CASSETSGSIYEQYF. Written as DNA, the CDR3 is TGTGCCAGCAGTGAGACTAGCGGCTCGATCTACGAGCAGTACTTC.

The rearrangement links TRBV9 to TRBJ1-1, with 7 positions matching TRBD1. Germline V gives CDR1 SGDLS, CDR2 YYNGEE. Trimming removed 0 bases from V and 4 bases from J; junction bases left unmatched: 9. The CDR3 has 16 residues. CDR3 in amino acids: CASSVALGQAGTEAFF. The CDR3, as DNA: TGTGCCAGCAGCGTAGCTCTAGGACAGGCGGGCACTGAAGCTTTCTTT.

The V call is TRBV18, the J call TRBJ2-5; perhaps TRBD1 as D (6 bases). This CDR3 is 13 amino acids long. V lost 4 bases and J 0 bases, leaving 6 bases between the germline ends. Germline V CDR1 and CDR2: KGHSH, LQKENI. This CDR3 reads CASSRDNQETQYF. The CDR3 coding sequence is TGTGCCAGCTCACGGGACAACCAAGAGACCCAGTACTTC.

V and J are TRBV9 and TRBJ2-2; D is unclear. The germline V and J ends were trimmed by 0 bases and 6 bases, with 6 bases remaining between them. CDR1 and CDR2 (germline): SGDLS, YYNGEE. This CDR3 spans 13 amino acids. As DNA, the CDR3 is TGTGCCAGCAGCGTAGACGGGTCCGGGGAGCTGTTTTTT. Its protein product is CASSVDGSGELFF. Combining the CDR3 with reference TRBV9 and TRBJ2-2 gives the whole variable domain DSGVTQTPKHLITATGQRVTLRCSPRSGDLSVYWYQQSLDQGLQFLIQYYNGEERAKGNILERFSAQQFPDLHSELNLSSLELGDSALYFCASSVDGSGELFFGEGSRLTVL.

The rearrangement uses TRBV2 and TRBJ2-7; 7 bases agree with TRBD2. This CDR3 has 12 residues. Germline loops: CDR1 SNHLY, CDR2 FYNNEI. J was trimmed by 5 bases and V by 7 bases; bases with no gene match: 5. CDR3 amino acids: CASTREANEQYF. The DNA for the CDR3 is TGTGCCAGCACCCGGGAGGCCAACGAGCAGTACTTC. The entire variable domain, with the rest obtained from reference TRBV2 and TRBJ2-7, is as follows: EPEVTQTPSHQVTQMGQEVILRCVPISNHLYFYWYRQILGQKVEFLVSFYNNEISEKSEIFDDQFSVERPDGSNFTLKIRSTKLEDSAMYFCASTREANEQYFGPGTRLTVT.

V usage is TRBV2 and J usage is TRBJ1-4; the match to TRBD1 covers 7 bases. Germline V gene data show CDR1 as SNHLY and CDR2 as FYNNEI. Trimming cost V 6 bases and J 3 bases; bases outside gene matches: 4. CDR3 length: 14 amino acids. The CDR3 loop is CASRVGQANEKLFF. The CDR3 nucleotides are TGTGCCAGCAGGGTTGGACAGGCTAATGAAAAACTGTTTTTT.

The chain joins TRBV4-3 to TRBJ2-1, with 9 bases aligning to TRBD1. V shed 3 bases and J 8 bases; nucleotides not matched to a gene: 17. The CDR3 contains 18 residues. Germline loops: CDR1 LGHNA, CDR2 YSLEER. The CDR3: CASSQAPLGDRVRDEQFF. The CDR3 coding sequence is TGCGCCAGCAGCCAGGCTCCTCTGGGGGACAGGGTCCGGGATGAGCAGTTCTTC.

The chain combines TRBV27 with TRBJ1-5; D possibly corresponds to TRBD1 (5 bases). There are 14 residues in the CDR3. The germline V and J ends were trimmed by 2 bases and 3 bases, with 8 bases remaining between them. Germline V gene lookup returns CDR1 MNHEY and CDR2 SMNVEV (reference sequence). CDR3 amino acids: CASSLGGNNQPQHF. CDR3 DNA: TGTGCCAGCAGTTTAGGGGGGAACAATCAGCCCCAGCATTTT.

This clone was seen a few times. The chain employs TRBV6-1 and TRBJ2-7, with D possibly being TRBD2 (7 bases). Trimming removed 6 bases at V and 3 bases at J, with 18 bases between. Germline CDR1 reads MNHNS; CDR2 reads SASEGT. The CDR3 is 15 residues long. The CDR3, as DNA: TGTGCCAGCAGGGAGGGGGGGGCCTCCGGCTACGAGCAGTACTTC. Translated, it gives CASREGGASGYEQYF.

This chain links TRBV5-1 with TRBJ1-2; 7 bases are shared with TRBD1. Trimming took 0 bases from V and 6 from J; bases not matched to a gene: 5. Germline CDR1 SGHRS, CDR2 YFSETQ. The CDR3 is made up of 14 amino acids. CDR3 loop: CASSLVDRDDGYTF. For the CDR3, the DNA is TGCGCCAGCAGCTTGGTTGACAGGGACGATGGCTACACCTTC. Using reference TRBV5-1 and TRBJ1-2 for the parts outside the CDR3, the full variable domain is KAGVTQTPRYLIKTRGQQVTLSCSPISGHRSVSWYQQTPGQGLQFLFEYFSETQRNKGNFPGRFSGRQFSNSRSEMNVSTLELGDSALYLCASSLVDRDDGYTFGSGTRLTVV.

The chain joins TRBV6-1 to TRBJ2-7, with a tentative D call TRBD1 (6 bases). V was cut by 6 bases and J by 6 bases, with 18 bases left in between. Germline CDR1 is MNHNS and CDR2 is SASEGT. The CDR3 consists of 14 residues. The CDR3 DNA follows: TGTGCCAGCAGCCGGTCGTACAGGGAGAGCGAGCAGTACTTC. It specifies CASSRSYRESEQYF.

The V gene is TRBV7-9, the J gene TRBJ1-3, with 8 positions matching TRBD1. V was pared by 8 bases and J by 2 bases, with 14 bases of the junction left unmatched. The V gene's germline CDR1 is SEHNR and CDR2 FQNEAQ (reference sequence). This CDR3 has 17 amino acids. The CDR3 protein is CASGTVDRAAPGNTIYF. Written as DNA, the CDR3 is TGTGCCAGCGGTACGGTGGACAGGGCCGCTCCTGGAAACACCATATATTTT.

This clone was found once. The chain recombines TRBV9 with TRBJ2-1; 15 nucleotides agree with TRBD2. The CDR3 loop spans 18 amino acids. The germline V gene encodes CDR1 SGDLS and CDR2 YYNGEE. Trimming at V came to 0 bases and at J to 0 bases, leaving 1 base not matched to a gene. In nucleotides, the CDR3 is TGTGCCAGCAGCGTAGCGGGACTAGCGGGAGGCTCCTACAATGAGCAGTTCTTC. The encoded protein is CASSVAGLAGGSYNEQFF.

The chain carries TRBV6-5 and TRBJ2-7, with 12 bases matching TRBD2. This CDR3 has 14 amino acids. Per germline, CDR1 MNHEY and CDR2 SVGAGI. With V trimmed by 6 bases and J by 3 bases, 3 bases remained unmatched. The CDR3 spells CASRRTSGDYEQYF. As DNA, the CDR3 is TGTGCCAGCAGAAGGACTAGCGGGGACTACGAGCAGTACTTC.

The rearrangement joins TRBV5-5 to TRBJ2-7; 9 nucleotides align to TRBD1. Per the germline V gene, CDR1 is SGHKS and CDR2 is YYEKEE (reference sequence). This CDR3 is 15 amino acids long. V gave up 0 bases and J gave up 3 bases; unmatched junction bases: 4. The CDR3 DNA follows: TGTGCCAGCAGCTTGGTTAGGGACAGGGACTACGAGCAGTACTTC. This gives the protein CASSLVRDRDYEQYF.

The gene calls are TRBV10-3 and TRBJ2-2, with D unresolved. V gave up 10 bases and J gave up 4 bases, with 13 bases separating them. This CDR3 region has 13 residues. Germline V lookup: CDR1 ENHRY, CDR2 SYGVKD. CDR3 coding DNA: TGTGCCACCAAGGAGATGGCCACCGGGGAGCTGTTTTTT. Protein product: CATKEMATGELFF.

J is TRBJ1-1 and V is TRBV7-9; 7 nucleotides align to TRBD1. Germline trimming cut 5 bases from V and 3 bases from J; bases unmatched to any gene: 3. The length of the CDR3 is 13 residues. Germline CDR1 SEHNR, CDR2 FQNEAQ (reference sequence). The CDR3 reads CASSLTGDTEAFF. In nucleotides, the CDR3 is TGTGCCAGCAGCCTAACAGGGGACACTGAAGCTTTCTTT.

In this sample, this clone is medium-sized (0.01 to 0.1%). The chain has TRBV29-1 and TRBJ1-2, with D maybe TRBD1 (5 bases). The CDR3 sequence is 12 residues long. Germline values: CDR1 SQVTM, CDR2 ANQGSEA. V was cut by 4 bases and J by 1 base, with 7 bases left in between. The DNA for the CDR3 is TGCAGCGTTGTCGGGGGTAACTATGGCTACACCTTC. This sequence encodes CSVVGGNYGYTF.

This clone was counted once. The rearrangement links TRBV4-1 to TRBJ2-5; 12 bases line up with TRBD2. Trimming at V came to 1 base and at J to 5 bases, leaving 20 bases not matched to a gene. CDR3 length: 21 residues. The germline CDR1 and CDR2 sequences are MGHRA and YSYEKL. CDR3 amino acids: CASSQVAFGLRRLAGEETQYF. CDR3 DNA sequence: TGCGCCAGCAGCCAAGTGGCCTTCGGCCTTCGGAGACTAGCGGGAGAGGAGACCCAGTACTTC.

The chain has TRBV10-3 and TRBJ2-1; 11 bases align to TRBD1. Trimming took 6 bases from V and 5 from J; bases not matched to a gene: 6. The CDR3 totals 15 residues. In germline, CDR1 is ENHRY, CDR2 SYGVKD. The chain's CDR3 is CAIRGDRGINNEQFF. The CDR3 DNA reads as TGTGCCATCAGGGGGGACAGGGGGATCAACAATGAGCAGTTCTTC.

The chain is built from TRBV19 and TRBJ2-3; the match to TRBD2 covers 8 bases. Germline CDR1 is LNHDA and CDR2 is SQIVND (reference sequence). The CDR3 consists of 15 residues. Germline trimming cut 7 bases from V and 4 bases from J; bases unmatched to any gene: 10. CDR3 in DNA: TGTGCCAGTATCGATCGGGCGGGAGGCGCAGATACGCAGTATTTT. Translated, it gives CASIDRAGGADTQYF. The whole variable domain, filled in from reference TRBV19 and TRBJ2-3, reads DGGITQSPKYLFRKEGQNVTLSCEQNLNHDAMYWYRQDPGQGLRLIYYSQIVNDFQKGDIAEGYSVSREKKESFPLTVTSAQKNPTAFYLCASIDRAGGADTQYFGPGTRLTVL.